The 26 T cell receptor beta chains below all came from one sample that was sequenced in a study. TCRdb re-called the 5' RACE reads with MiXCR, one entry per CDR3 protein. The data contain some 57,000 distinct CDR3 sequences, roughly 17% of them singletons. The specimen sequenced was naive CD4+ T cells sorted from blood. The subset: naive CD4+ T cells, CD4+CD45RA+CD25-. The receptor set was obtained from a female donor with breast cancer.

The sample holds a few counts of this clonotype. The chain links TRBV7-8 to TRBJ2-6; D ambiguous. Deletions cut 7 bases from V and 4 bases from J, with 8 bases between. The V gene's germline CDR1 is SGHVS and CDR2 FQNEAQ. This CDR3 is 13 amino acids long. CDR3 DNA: TGTGCCAGCACCTTGGGGGGGGCCAACGTCCTGACTTTC. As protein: CASTLGGANVLTF.

DNA for the CDR3: TGTGCCAGCAGCTCATCCGGGACAGGGATCGCGAACACCGGGGAGCTGTTTTTT. Its protein is CASSSSGTGIANTGELFF. The chain links TRBV5-4 to TRBJ2-2; 9 bases line up with TRBD1. Germline-derived CDR1 and CDR2 are SGHNT and YYREEE (reference sequence). Unmatched junction bases numbered 9, after V lost 3 bases and J lost 0 bases. The CDR3 loop spans 18 amino acids.

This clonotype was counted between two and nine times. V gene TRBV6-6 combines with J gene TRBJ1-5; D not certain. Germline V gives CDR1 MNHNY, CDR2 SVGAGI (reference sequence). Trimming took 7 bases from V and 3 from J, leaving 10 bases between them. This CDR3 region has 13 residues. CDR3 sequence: CASMKGTNQPQHF. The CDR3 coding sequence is TGTGCCAGCATGAAGGGCACCAATCAGCCCCAGCATTTT.

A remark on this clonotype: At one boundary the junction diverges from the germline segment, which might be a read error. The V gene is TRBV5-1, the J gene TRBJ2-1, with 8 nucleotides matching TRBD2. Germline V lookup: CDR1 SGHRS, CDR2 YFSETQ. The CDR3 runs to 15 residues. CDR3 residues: CAGSMVPAGENEQFF. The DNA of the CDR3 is TGCGCCGGCAGCATGGTACCAGCGGGAGAAAACGAGCAGTTCTTC.

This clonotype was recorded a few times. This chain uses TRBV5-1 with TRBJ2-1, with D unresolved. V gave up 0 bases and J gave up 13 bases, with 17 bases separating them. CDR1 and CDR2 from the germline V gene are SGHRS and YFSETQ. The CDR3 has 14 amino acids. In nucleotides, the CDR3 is TGCGCCAGCAGCTTGGTATCGGGTGTTGGTGACCAGTTCTTC. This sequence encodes CASSLVSGVGDQFF.

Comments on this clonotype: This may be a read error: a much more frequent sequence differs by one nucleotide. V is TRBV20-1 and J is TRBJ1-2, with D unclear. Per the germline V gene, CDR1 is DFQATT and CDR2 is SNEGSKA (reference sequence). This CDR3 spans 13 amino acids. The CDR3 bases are TGCAGGGCTAGAGCAGATGCTAACTATGGCTACACCTTC. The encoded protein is CRARADANYGYTF.

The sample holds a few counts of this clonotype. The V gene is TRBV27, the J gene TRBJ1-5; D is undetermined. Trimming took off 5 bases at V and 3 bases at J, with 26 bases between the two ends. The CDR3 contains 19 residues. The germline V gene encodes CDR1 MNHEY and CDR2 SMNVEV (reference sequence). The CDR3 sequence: CASSIKPSSLGLNNQPQHF. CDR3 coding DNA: TGTGCCAGCAGTATAAAACCCTCCAGTTTAGGGCTAAACAATCAGCCCCAGCATTTT.

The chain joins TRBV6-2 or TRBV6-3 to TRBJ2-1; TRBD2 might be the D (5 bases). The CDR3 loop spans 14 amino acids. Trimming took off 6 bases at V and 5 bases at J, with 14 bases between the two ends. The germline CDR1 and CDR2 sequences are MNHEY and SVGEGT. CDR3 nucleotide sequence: TGTGCCAGCAGGGACTGGGCAAAAAACAATGAGCAGTTCTTC. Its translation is CASRDWAKNNEQFF.

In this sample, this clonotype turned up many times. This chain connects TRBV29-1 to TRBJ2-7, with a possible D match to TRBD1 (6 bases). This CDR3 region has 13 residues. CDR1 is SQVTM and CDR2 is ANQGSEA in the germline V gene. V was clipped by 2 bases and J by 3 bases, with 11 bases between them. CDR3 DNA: TGCAGCGTTGAATTGGACAGCAACTACGAGCAGTACTTC. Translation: CSVELDSNYEQYF.

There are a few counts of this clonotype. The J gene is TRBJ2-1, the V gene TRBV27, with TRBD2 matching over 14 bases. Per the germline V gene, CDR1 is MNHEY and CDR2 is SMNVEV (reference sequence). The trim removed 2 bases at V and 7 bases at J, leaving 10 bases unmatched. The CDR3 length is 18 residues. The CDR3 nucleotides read TGTGCCAGCAGTTTAAGGCCCCTCCGACTAGCGGGAGGGAATGAGCAGTTCTTC. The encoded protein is CASSLRPLRLAGGNEQFF.

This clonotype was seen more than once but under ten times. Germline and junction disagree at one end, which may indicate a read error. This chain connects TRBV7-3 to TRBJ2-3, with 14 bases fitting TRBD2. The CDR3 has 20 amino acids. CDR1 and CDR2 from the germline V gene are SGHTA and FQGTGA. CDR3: CASSLGTSGRPPRTTDAQYF. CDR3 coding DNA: TGTGCCAGCAGCTTAGGGACTAGCGGGAGACCACCCCGGACCACAGATGCGCAGTATTTT.

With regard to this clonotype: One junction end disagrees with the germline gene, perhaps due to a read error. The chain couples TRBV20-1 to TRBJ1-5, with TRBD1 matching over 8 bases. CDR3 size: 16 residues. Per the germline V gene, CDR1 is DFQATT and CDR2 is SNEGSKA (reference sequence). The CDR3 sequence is CGARDPGPGGDQPQHF. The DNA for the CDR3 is TGCGGTGCTAGAGATCCGGGGCCAGGGGGCGATCAGCCCCAGCATTTT.

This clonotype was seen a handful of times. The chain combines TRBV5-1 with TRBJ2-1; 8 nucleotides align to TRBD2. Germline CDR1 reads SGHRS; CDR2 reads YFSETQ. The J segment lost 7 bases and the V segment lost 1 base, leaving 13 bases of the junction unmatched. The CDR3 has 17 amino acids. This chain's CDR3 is CASSLLEGAGVWNEQFF. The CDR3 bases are TGCGCCAGCAGCTTGCTTGAAGGAGCGGGAGTGTGGAATGAGCAGTTCTTC. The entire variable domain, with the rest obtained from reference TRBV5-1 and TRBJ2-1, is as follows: KAGVTQTPRYLIKTRGQQVTLSCSPISGHRSVSWYQQTPGQGLQFLFEYFSETQRNKGNFPGRFSGRQFSNSRSEMNVSTLELGDSALYLCASSLLEGAGVWNEQFFGPGTRLTVL.

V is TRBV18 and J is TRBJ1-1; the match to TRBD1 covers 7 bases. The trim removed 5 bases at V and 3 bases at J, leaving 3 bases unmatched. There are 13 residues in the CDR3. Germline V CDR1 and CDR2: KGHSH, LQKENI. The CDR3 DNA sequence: TGTGCCAGCTCAGGGACAGAAGACACTGAAGCTTTCTTT. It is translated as CASSGTEDTEAFF.

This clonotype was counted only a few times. The CDR3 reads CASSPPLAYNEQFF. CDR3 in DNA: TGTGCCAGCAGCCCTCCGCTAGCCTACAATGAGCAGTTCTTC. The chain carries TRBV11-2 and TRBJ2-1, with no clear D. The CDR3 loop spans 14 amino acids. Germline V CDR1 and CDR2: SGHAT, FQNNGV. V was cut by 5 bases and J by 2 bases, with 10 bases left in between.

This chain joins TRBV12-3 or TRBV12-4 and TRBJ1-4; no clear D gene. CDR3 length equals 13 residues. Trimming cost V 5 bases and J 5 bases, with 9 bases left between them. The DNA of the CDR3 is TGTGCCAGCAGTAACAGTTACAATGAAAAACTGTTTTTT. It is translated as CASSNSYNEKLFF.

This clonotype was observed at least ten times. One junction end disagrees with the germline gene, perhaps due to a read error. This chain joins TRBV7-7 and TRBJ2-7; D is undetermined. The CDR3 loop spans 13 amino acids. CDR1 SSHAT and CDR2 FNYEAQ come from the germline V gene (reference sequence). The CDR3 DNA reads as TGTGCTAGCAGCTTATACTTCGCCTACGAGCAGTACTTC. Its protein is CASSLYFAYEQYF.

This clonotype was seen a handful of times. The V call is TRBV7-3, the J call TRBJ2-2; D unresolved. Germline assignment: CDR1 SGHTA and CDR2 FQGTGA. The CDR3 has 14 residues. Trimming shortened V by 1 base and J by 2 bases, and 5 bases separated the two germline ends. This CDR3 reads CASSLILNTGELFF. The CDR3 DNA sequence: TGTGCCAGCAGCTTAATCCTCAACACCGGGGAGCTGTTTTTT.

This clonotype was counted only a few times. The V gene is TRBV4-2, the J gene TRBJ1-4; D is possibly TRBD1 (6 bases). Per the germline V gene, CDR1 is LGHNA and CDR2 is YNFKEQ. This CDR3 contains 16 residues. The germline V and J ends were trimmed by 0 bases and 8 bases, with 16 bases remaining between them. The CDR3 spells CASSQDFRRGGEKLFF. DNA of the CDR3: TGTGCCAGCAGCCAAGATTTCAGAAGGGGGGGAGAAAAACTGTTTTTT.

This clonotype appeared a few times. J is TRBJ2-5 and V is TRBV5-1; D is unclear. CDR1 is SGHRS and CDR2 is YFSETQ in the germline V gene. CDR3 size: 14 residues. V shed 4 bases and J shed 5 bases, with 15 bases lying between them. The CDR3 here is CASSGPANGETQYF. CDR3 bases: TGCGCCAGCAGCGGGCCGGCGAACGGGGAGACCCAGTACTTC.

In DNA, the CDR3 is TGTGCCAGAAGCCCGTGGGGGACGGCGGGCACTGAAGCTTTCTTT. This codes for CARSPWGTAGTEAFF. This chain joins TRBV5-3 and TRBJ1-1, with D tentatively TRBD1 (5 bases). TRBV5-3 is marked as an open reading frame, function uncertain. V was cut by 4 bases and J by 4 bases, with 17 bases left in between. The length of the CDR3 is 15 residues.

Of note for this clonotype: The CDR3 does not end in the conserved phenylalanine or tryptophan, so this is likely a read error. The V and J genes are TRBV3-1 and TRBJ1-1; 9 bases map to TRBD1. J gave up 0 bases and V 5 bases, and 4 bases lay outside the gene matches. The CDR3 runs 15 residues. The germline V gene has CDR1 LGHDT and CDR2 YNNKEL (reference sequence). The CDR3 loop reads CASSNRGRMNTEAFC. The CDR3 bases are TGTGCCAGCAGCAACAGGGGGCGGATGAACACTGAAGCTTTCTGT.

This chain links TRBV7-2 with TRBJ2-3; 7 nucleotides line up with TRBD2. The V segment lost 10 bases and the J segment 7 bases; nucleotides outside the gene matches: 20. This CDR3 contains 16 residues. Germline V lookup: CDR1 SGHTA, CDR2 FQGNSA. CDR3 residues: CATTTSFLADAYTQYF. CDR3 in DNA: TGTGCCACCACCACGAGTTTCCTAGCGGACGCCTATACGCAGTATTTT.

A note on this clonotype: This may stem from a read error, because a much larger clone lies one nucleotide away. CDR3 sequence (DNA): TGTGCCAGCAGCGCAAACAAGGCGAGGGACTCCACAAGTCTTTTAACCTACGAGCGGTACTTC. It encodes CASSANKARDSTSLLTYERYF. V usage is TRBV11-2 and J usage is TRBJ2-7, with D perhaps matching TRBD2 (6 bases). The CDR3 contains 21 residues. The germline V gene has CDR1 SGHAT and CDR2 FQNNGV.

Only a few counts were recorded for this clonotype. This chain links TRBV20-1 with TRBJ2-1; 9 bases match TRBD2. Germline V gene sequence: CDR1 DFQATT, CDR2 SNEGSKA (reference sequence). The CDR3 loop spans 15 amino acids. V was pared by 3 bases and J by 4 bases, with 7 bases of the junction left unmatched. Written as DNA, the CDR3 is TGCAGTGCTAGGTCAATAGCGGGAGTGTACAATGAGCAGTTCTTC. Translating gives CSARSIAGVYNEQFF.

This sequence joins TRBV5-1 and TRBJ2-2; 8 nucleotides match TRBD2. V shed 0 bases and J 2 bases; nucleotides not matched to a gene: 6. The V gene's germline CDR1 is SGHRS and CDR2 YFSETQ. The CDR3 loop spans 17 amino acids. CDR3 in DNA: TGCGCCAGCAGCTTGGGCGGGAGGCCAACTAACACCGGGGAGCTGTTTTTT. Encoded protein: CASSLGGRPTNTGELFF.